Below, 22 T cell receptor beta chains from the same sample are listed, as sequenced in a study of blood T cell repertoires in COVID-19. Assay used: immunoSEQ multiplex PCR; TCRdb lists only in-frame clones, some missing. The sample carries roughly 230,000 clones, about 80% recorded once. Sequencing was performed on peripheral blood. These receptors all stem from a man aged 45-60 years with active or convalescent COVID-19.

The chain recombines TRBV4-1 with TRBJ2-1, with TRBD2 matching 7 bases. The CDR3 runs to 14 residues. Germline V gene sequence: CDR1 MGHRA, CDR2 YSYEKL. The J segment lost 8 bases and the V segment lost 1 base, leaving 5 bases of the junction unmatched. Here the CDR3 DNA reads TGCGCCAGCAGCCAAGCACCTCGGGGGGATGAGCAGTTCTTC. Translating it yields CASSQAPRGDEQFF.

The CDR3 reads CASSSPGLFSEQYF. As DNA, the CDR3 is TGTGCCAGCAGCTCCCCAGGTCTTTTTTCCGAGCAGTACTTC. This chain connects TRBV5-4 to TRBJ2-7; D call uncertain. From germline, CDR1 is SGHNT and CDR2 YYREEE (reference sequence). V was shortened by 3 bases and J by 6 bases, with 16 bases between the two germline ends. The CDR3 has 14 amino acids.

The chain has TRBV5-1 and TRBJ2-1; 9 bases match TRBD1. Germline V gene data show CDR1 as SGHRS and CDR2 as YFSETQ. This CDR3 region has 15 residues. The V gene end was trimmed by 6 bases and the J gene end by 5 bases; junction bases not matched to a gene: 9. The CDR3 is CASTPGQGVHNEQFF. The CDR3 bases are TGCGCCAGCACCCCGGGACAGGGTGTTCACAATGAGCAGTTCTTC.

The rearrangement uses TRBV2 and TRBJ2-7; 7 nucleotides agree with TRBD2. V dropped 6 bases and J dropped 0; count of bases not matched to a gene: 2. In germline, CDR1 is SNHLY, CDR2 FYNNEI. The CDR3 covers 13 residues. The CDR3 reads CASRGGSSYEQYF. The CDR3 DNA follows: TGTGCCAGCAGGGGGGGGAGCTCCTACGAGCAGTACTTC. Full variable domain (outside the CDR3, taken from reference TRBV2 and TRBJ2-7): EPEVTQTPSHQVTQMGQEVILRCVPISNHLYFYWYRQILGQKVEFLVSFYNNEISEKSEIFDDQFSVERPDGSNFTLKIRSTKLEDSAMYFCASRGGSSYEQYFGPGTRLTVT.

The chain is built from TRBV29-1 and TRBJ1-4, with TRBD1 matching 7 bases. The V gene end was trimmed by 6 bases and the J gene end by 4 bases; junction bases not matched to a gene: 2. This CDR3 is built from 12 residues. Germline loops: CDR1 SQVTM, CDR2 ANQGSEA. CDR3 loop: CSVGDSNEKLFF. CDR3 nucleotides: TGCAGCGTGGGGGACAGTAATGAAAAACTGTTTTTT.

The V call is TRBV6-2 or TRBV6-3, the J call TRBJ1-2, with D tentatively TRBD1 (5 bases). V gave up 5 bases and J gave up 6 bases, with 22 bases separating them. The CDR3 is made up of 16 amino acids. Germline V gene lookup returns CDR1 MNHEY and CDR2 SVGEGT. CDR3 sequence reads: CASSPQGLDSLDGYTF. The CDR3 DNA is TGTGCCAGCAGTCCCCAGGGCTTAGACTCTTTGGATGGCTACACCTTC.

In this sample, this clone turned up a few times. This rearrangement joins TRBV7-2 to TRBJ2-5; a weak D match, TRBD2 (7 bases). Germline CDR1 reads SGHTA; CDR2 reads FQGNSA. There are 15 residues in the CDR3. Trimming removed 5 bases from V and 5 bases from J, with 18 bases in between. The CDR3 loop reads CASSQGWGGPETQYF. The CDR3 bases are TGTGCCAGCAGCCAAGGATGGGGGGGCCCGGAGACCCAGTACTTC.

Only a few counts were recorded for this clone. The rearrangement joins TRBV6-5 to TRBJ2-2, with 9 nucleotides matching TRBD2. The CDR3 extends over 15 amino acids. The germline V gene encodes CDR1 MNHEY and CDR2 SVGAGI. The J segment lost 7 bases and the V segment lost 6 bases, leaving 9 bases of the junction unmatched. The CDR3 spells CASRAGGLAGGELFF. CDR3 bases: TGTGCCAGCAGAGCTGGGGGACTAGCTGGCGGGGAGCTGTTTTTT.

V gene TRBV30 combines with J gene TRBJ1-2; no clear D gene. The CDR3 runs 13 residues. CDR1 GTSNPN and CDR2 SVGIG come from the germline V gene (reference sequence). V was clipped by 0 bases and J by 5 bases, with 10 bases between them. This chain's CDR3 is CAWSVVVRYGYTF. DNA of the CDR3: TGTGCCTGGAGTGTGGTGGTTCGGTATGGCTACACCTTC.

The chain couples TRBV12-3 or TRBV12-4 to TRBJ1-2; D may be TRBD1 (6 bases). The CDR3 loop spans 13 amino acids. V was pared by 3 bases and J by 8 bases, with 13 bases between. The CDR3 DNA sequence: TGTGCCAGCAGTTTCTCAGGGGCGATGGGCTACACCTTC. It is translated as CASSFSGAMGYTF.

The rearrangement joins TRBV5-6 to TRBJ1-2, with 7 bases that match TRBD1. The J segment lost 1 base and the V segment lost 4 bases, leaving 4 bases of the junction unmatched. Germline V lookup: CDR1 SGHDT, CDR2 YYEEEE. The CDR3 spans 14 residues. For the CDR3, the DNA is TGTGCCAGCAGCCTCGGGACAGTTAACTATGGCTACACCTTC. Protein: CASSLGTVNYGYTF.

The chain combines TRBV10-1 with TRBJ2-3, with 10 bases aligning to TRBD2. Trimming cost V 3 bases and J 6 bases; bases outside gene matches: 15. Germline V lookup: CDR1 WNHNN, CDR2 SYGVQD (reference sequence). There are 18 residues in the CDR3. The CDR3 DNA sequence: TGCGCCAGCAGTGATCCGGGGGGACTAGCGTACCCTAGGGATACGCAGTATTTT. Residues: CASSDPGGLAYPRDTQYF.

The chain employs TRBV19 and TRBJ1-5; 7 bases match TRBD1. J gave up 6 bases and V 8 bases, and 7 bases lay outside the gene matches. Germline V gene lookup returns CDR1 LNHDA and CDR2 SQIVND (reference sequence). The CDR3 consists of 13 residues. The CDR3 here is CASRQGGGQPQHF. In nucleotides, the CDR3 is TGTGCCAGTCGACAGGGCGGAGGTCAGCCCCAGCATTTT. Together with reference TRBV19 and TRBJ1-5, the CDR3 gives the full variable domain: DGGITQSPKYLFRKEGQNVTLSCEQNLNHDAMYWYRQDPGQGLRLIYYSQIVNDFQKGDIAEGYSVSREKKESFPLTVTSAQKNPTAFYLCASRQGGGQPQHFGDGTRLSIL.

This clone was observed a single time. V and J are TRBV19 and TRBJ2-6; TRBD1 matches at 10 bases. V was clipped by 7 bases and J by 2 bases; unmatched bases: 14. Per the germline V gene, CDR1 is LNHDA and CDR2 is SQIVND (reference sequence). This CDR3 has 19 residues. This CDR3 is CASTNLRRQGATGANVLTF. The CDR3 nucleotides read TGTGCCAGTACCAACCTGAGGAGACAGGGGGCAACTGGGGCCAACGTCCTGACTTTC.

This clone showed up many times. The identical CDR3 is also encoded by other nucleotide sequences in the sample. Here the CDR3 reads CASSLGRTMAGGNTEAFF. CDR3 bases: TGCGCCAGCAGCTTAGGCCGAACCATGGCAGGGGGAAACACTGAAGCTTTCTTT. The V gene is TRBV5-1, the J gene TRBJ1-1, with 7 bases fitting TRBD1. The CDR3 is made up of 18 amino acids. Germline V gene lookup returns CDR1 SGHRS and CDR2 YFSETQ. V lost 2 bases to trimming and J lost 2 bases; unmatched junction nucleotides: 15.

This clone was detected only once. Here the CDR3 reads CASSYTGGQPVQPQHF. The DNA for the CDR3 is TGTGCCAGCTCATACACCGGTGGACAGCCGGTGCAGCCCCAGCATTTT. The chain links TRBV18 to TRBJ1-5; the D gene is possibly TRBD1 (6 bases). Trimming shortened V by 5 bases and J by 7 bases, and 21 bases separated the two germline ends. Germline CDR1 is KGHSH and CDR2 is LQKENI. The CDR3 runs 16 residues.

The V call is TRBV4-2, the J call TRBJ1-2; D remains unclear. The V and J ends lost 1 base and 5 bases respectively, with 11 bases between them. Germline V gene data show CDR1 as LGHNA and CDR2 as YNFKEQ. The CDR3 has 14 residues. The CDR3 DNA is TGTGCCAGCAGCCAAGTACCAGGCCCTTATGGCTACACCTTC. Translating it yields CASSQVPGPYGYTF.

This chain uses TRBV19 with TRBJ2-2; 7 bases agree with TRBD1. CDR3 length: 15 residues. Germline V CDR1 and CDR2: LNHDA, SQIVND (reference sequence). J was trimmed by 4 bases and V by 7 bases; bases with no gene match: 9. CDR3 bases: TGTGCCAGTACCTATAGACAGGGATTCACCGGGGAGCTGTTTTTT. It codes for CASTYRQGFTGELFF.

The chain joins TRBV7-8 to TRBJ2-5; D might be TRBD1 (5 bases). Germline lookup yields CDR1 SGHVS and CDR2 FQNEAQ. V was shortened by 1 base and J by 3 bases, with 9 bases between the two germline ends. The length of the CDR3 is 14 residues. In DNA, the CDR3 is TGTGCCAGCAGCTTAGGAGACAGAAAAGAGACCCAGTACTTC. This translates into CASSLGDRKETQYF.

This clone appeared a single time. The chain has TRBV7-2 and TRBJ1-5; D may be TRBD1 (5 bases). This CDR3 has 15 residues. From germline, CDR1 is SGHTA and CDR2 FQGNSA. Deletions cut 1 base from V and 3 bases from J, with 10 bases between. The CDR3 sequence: CASSLEGPPNQPQHF. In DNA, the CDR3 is TGTGCCAGCAGCTTAGAGGGGCCGCCCAATCAGCCCCAGCATTTT.

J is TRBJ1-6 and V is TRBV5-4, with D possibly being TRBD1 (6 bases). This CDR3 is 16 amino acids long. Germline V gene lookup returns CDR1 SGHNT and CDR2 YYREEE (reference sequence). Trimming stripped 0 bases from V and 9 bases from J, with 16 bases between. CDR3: CASSLDGTQGSSPLHF. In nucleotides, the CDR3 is TGTGCCAGCAGCTTGGACGGGACCCAGGGGTCTTCACCCCTCCACTTT.

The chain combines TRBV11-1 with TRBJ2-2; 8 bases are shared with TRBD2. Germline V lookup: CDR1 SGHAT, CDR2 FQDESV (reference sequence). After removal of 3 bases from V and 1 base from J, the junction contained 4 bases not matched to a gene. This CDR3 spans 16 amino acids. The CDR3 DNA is TGTGCCAGCAGCTTGAGCGGGGGCTTGAACACCGGGGAGCTGTTTTTT. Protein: CASSLSGGLNTGELFF.